What follows are 2 T cell receptor beta chains derived from one specimen sequenced in a study of T cell repertoires in cytomegalovirus infection. TCRdb used MiXCR to reprocess the reads, holding one entry per CDR3 protein. The repertoire has some 600,000 distinct CDR3 sequences, 24% of them found once; the top ten carry under 8.5%. Sample: CD8+ T cells from PBMCs. Every receptor here comes from a human donor in good health (CMV status not recorded). Some clones in this sample may be carry-over from other donors' samples.

This rearrangement joins TRBV20-1 to TRBJ1-5; TRBD1 matches at 8 bases. The CDR3 sequence is 13 residues long. Germline V gene lookup returns CDR1 DFQATT and CDR2 SNEGSKA (reference sequence). V shed 0 bases and J 5 bases; nucleotides not matched to a gene: 0. The CDR3 bases are TGCAGTGCTAGAGAGGACAGGGATCAGCCCCAGCATTTT. This gives the protein CSAREDRDQPQHF.

Concerning this clonotype: A read error may explain this, as a much larger clone is one base away. The rearrangement uses TRBV19 and TRBJ2-1; TRBD1 might be the D (6 bases). This CDR3 spans 14 amino acids. Germline assignment: CDR1 LNHDA and CDR2 SQIVND (reference sequence). V lost 3 bases and J lost 7, with 13 bases in between. CDR3 sequence (DNA): TGTGCCAGTAGTATTATCGGGACAACAAATGAGCAGTTCTTC. Translation: CASSIIGTTNEQFF.